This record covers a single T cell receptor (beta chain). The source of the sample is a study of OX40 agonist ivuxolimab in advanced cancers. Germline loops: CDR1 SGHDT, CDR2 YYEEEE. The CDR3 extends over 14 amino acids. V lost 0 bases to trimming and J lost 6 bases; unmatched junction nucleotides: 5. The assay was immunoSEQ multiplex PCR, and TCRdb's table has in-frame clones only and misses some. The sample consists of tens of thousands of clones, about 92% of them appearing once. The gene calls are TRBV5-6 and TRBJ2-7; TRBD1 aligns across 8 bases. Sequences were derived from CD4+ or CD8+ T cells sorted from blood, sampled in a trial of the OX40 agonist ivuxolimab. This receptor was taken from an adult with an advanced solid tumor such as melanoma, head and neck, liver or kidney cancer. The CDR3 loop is CASSLGQGASEQYF. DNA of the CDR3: TGTGCCAGCAGCTTGGGTCAGGGGGCGAGCGAGCAGTACTTC. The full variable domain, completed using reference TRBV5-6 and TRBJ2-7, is DAGVTQSPTHLIKTRGQQVTLRCSPKSGHDTVSWYQQALGQGPQFIFQYYEEEERQRGNFPDRFSGHQFPNYSSELNVNALLLGDSALYLCASSLGQGASEQYFGPGTRLTVT.